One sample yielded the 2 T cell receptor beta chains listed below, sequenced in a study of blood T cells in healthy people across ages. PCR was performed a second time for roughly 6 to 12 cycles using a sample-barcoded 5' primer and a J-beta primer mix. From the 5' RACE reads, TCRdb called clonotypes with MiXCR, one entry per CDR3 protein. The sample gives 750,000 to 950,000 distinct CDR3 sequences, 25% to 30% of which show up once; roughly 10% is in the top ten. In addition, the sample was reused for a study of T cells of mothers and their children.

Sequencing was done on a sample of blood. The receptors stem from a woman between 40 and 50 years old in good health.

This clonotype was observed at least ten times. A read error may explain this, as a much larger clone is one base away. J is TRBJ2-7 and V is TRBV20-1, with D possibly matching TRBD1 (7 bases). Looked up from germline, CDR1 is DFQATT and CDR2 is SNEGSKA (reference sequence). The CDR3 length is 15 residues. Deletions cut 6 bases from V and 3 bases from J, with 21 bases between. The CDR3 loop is CSAYASDREDYEQYF. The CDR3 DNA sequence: TGCAGTGCCTATGCCTCCGACAGGGAGGACTACGAGCAGTACTTC.

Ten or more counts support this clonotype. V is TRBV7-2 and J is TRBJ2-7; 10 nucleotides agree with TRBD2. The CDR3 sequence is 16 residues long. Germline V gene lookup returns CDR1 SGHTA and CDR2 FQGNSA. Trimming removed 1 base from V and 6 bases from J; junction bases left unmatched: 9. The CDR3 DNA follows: TGTGCCAGCAGCTTAGGGGCCCTAGCGGGGGTCAGCGAGCAGTACTTC. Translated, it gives CASSLGALAGVSEQYF.